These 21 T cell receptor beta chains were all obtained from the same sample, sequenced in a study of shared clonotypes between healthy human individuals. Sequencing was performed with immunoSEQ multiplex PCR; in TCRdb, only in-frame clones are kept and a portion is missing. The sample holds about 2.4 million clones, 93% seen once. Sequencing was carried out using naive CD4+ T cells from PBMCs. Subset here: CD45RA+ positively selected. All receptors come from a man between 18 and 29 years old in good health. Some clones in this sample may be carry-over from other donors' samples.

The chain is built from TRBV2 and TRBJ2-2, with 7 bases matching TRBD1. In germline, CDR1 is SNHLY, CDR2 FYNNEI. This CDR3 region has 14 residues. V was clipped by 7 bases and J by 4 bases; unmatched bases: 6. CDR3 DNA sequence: TGTGCCAGCACCCGGGACAGAATCACCGGGGAGCTGTTTTTT. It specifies CASTRDRITGELFF.

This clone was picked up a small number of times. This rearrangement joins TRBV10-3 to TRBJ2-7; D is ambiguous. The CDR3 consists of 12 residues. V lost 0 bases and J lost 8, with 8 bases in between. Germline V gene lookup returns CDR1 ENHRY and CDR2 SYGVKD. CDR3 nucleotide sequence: TGTGCCATCAGTGAGTCCCCGGAACAGCAGTACTTC. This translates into CAISESPEQQYF.

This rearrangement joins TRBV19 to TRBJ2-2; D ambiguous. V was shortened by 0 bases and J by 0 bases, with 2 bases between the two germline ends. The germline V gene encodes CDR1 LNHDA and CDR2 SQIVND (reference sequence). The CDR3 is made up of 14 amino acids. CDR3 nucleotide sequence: TGTGCCAGTAGTATAGACCCGAACACCGGGGAGCTGTTTTTT. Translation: CASSIDPNTGELFF.

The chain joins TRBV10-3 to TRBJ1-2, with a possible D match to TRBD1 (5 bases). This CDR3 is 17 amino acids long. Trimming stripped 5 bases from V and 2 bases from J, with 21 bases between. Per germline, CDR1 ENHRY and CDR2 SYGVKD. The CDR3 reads CAISHTPGTSGNYGYTF. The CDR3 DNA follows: TGTGCCATCAGTCATACTCCGGGGACCTCAGGCAACTATGGCTACACCTTC.

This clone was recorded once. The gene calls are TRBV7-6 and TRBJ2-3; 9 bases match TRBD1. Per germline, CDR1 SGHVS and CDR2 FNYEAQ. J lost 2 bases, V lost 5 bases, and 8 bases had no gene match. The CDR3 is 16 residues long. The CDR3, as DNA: TGTGCCAGCAGCCGTGGGACAGGGCTGAACACAGATACGCAGTATTTT. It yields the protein CASSRGTGLNTDTQYF.

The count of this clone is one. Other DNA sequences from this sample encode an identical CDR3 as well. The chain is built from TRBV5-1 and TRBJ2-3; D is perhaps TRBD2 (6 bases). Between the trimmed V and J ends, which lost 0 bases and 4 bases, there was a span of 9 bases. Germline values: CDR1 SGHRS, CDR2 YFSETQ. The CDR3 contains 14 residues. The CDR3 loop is CASSLVGSADTQYF. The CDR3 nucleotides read TGCGCCAGCAGCTTGGTCGGGAGCGCAGATACGCAGTATTTT.

The CDR3 protein is CASRSRGVTEAFF. The CDR3 DNA reads TGTGCCAGCCGCAGTAGGGGAGTCACTGAAGCTTTCTTT. The J gene is TRBJ1-1, the V gene TRBV27; the D gene is possibly TRBD1 (5 bases). This CDR3 contains 13 residues. Looked up from germline, CDR1 is MNHEY and CDR2 is SMNVEV (reference sequence). V was clipped by 8 bases and J by 4 bases, with 14 bases between them.

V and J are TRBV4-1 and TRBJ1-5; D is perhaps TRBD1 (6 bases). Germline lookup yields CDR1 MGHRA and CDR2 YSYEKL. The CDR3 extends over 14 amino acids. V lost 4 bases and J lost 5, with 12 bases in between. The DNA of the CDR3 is TGCGCCAGCAGCCGGCGACAGGACGATCAGCCCCAGCATTTT. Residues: CASSRRQDDQPQHF.

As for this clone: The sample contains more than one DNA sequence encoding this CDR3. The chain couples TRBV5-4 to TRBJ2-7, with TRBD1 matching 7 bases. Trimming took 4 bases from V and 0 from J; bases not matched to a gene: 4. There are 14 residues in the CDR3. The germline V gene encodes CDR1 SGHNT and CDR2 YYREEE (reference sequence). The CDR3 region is CASSPGQSSYEQYF. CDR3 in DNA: TGTGCCAGCAGCCCGGGACAGAGCTCCTACGAGCAGTACTTC.

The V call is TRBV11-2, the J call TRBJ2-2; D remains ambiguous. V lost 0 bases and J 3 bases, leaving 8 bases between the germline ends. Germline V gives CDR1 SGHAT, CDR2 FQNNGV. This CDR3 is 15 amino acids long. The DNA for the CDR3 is TGTGCCAGCAGCTTAGAGTCGCATTACACCGGGGAGCTGTTTTTT. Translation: CASSLESHYTGELFF.

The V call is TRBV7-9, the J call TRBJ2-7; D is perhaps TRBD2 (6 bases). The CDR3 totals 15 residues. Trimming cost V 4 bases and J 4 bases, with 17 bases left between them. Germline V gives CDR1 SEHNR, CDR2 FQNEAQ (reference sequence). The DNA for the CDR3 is TGTGCCAGCAGCTACGCTAGCGTCTCTAAGTACGAGCAGTACTTC. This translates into CASSYASVSKYEQYF.

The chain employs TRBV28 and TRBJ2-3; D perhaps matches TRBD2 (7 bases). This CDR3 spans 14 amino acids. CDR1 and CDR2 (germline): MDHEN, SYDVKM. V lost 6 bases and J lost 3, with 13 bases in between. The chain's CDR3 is CASRGGRRTDTQYF. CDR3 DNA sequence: TGTGCCAGCAGGGGGGGGCGAAGAACAGATACGCAGTATTTT.

The CDR3 DNA reads as TGTGCCAGCAGGGATCGACAGTACAACGAGCAGTACTTC. The encoded protein is CASRDRQYNEQYF. This chain uses TRBV6-1 with TRBJ2-7; possible D gene TRBD1, 5 bases. This CDR3 is 13 amino acids long. Germline lookup yields CDR1 MNHNS and CDR2 SASEGT. Trimming removed 6 bases at V and 5 bases at J, with 14 bases between.

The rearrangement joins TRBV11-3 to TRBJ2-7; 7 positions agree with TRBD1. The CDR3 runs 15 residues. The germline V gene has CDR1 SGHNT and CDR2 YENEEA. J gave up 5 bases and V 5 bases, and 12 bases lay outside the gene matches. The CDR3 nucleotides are TGTGCCAGCAGCAGGGGGACAGCCTTTCTTGACGAGCAGTACTTC. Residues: CASSRGTAFLDEQYF.

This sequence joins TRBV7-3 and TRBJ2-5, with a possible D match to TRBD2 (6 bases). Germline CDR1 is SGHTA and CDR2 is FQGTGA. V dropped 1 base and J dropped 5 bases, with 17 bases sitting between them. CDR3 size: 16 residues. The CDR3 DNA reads TGTGCCAGCAGCTTAAACAGTAACGGGGCGGGGGAGACCCAGTACTTC. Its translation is CASSLNSNGAGETQYF. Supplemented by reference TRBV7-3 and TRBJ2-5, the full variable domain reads GAGVSQTPSNKVTEKGKYVELRCDPISGHTALYWYRQSLGQGPEFLIYFQGTGAADDSGLPNDRFFAVRPEGSVSTLKIQRTERGDSAVYLCASSLNSNGAGETQYFGPGTRLLVL.

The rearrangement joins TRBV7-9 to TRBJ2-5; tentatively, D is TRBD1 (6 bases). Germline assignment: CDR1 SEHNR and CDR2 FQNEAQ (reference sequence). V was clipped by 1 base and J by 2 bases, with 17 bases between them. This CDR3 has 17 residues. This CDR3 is CASSLGSSGQKQETQYF. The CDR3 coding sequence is TGTGCCAGCAGCTTAGGGAGTTCCGGACAGAAACAAGAGACCCAGTACTTC.

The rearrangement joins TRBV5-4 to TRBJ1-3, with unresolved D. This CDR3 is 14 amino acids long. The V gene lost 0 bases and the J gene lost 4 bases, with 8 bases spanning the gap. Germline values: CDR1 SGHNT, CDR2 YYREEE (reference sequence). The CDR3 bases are TGTGCCAGCAGCTTGGGAGCCACAGGAAACACCATATATTTT. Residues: CASSLGATGNTIYF.

CDR3 bases: TGTGCCAGCAGAGCCGGGGCTGCCTCATACGAGCAGTACTTC. Protein sequence: CASRAGAASYEQYF. The chain is built from TRBV2 and TRBJ2-7; D might be TRBD1 or TRBD2, each matching 5 bases. From germline, CDR1 is SNHLY and CDR2 FYNNEI. Trimming cost V 6 bases and J 4 bases, with 16 bases left between them. The CDR3 has 14 residues.

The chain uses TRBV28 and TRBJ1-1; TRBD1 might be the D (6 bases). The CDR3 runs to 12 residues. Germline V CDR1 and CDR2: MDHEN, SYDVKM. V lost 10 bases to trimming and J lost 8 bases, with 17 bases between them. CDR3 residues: CAILRQGSEAFF. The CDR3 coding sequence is TGTGCCATCCTACGTCAGGGGTCAGAAGCTTTCTTT. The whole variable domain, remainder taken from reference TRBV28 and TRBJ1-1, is DVKVTQSSRYLVKRTGEKVFLECVQDMDHENMFWYRQDPGLGLRLIYFSYDVKMKEKGDIPEGYSVSREKKERFSLILESASTNQTSMYLCAILRQGSEAFFGQGTRLTVV.

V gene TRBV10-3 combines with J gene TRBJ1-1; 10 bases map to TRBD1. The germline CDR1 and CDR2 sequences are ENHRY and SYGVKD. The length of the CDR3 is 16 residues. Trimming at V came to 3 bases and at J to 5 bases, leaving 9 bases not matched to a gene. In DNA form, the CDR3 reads TGTGCCATCAGTGAAAGGGGACAGGGGTGGGGAACTGAAGCTTTCTTT. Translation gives CAISERGQGWGTEAFF.

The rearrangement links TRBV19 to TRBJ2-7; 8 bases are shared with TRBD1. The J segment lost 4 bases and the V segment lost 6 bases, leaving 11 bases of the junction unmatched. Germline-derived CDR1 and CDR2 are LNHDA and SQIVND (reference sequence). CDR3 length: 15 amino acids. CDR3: CASSSISGGEYEQYF. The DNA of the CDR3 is TGTGCCAGTAGCTCTATTTCAGGGGGCGAATACGAGCAGTACTTC.